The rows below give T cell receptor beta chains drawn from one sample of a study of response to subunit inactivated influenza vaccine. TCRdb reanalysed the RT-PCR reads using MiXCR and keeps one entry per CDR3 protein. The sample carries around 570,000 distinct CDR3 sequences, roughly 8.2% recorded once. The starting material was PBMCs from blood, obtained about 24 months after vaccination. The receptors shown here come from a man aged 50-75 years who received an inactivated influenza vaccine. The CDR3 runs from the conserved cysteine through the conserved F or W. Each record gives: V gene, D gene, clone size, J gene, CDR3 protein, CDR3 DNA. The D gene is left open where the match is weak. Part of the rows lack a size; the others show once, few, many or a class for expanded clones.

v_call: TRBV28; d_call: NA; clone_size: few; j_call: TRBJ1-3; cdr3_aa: CASSLGWTASGNTIYF; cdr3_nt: TGTGCCAGCAGTTTAGGATGGACAGCCTCTGGAAACACCATATATTTT
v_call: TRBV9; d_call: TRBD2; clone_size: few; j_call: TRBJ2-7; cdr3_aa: CASSGGTSGGSEQYF; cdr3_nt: TGTGCCAGCAGCGGAGGGACTAGCGGGGGTAGCGAGCAGTACTTC
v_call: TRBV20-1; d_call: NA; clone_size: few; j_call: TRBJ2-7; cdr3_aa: CSARGDQGEQYF; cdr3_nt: TGCAGTGCTAGAGGGGACCAGGGAGAGCAGTACTTC
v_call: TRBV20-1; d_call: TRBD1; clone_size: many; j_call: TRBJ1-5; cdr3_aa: CSARITGEQPQHF; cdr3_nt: TGCAGTGCTAGAATAACAGGGGAACAGCCCCAGCATTTT
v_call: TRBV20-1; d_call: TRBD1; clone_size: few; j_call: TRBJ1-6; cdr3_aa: CSATRRDRVNSPLHF; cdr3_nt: TGCAGTGCCACCAGGCGGGACAGGGTGAACTCACCCCTCCACTTT
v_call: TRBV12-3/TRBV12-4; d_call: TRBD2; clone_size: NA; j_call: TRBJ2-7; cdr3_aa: CASSREVNEQYF; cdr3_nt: TGTGCCAGCAGCCGGGAGGTCAACGAGCAGTACTTC
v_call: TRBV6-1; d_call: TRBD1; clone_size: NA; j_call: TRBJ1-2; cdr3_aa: CASSVQGDLYYGYTF; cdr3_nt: TGTGCCAGCAGCGTACAGGGGGACCTGTACTATGGCTACACCTTC
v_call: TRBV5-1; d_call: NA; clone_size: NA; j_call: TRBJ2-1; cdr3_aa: CASSLARADNEQFF; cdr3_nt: TGCGCCAGCAGCTTGGCCCGGGCAGACAATGAGCAGTTCTTC
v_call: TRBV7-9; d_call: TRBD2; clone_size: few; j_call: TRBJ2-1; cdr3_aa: CASTISSGGAYNEQFF; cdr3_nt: TGTGCCAGCACCATTAGTTCGGGGGGTGCCTACAATGAGCAGTTCTTC
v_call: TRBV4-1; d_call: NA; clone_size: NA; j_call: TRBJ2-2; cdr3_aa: CASSQDSWRQGIFGGELFF; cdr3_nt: TGCGCCAGCAGCCAAGATAGTTGGCGTCAGGGGATTTTTGGCGGGGAGCTGTTTTTT
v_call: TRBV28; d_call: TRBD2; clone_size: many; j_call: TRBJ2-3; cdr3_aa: CASSEIGTSGRSSTDTQYF; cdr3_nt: TGTGCCAGCAGTGAAATTGGGACTAGCGGAAGAAGTAGCACAGATACGCAGTATTTT
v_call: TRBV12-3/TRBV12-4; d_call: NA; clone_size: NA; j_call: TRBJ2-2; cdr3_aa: CASSPRQETGELFF; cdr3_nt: TGTGCCAGCAGCCCCCGACAGGAGACCGGGGAGCTGTTTTTT
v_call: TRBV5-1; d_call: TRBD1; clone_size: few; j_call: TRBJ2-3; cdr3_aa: CASAEGASDTQYF; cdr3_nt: TGCGCCAGCGCAGAGGGGGCGTCAGATACGCAGTATTTT
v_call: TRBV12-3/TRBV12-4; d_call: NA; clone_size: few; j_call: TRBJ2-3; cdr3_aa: CASSFSQGRDTQYF; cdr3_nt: TGTGCCAGCAGTTTTAGCCAGGGAAGAGATACGCAGTATTTT
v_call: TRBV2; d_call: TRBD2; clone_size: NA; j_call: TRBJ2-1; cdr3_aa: CASSRGSGRAEQFF; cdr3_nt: TGTGCCAGCAGCCGAGGTAGCGGGAGGGCTGAGCAGTTCTTC
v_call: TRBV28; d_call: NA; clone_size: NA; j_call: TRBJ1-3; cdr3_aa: CASSLPRSDSSGNTIYF; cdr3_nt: TGTGCCAGCAGCCTGCCCCGCTCTGACAGCTCTGGAAACACCATATATTTT
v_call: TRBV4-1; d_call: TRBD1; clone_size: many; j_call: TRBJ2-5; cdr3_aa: CASSQDSNRGNGETQYF; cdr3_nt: TGCGCCAGCAGCCAAGATAGTAACAGGGGCAACGGGGAGACCCAGTACTTC
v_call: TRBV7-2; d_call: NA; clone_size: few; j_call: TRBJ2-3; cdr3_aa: CASSFTFDTQYF; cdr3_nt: TGTGCCAGCAGCTTCACGTTCGATACGCAGTATTTT
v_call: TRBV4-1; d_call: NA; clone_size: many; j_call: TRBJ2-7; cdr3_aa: CASSQVGQGEQYF; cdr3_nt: TGCGCCAGCAGCCAAGTAGGGCAGGGAGAGCAGTACTTC
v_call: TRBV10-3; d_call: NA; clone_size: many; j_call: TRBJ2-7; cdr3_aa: CAISNGQEPTYEQYF; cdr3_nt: TGTGCCATCAGTAACGGCCAGGAACCTACCTACGAGCAGTACTTC
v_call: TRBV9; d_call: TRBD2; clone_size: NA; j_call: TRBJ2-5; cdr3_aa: CASSVRGLVRETQYF; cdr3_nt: TGTGCCAGCAGCGTAAGGGGACTAGTGAGAGAGACCCAGTACTTC
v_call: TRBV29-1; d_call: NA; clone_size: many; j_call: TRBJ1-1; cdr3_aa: CSVGAQLNTEAFF; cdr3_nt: TGCAGCGTTGGGGCGCAGTTGAACACTGAAGCTTTCTTT
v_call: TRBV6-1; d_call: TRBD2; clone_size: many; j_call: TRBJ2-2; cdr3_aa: CASRGTTSGGTTGELFF; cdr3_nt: TGTGCCAGCAGGGGTACAACTAGCGGGGGAACCACCGGGGAGCTGTTTTTT
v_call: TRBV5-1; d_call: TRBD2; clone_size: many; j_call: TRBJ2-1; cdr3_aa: CASSLGLAGNNEQFF; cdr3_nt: TGTGCCAGCAGCTTAGGACTAGCGGGAAATAACGAGCAGTTCTTC
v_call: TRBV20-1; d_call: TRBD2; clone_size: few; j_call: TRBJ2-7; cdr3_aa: CSASGTSPYEQYF; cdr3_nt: TGCAGTGCTAGCGGGACTAGTCCCTACGAGCAGTACTTC
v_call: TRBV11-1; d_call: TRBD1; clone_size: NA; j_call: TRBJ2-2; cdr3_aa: CASSSDRGRKTGELFF; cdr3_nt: TGTGCCAGCAGCTCAGACAGGGGGCGAAAGACCGGGGAGCTGTTTTTT
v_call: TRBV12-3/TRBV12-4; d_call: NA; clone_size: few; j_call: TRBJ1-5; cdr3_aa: CASSLGARFGQPQHF; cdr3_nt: TGTGCCAGCAGTTTAGGGGCGCGCTTCGGGCAGCCCCAGCATTTT
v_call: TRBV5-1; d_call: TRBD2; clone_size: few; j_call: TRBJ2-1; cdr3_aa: CASSAGGVREQFF; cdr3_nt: TGCGCCAGCAGCGCTGGGGGGGTACGGGAGCAGTTCTTC
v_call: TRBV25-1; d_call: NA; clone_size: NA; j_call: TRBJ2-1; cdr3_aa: CASSESGDLKDEQFF; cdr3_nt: TGTGCCAGCAGTGAATCGGGGGATCTCAAGGATGAGCAGTTCTTC
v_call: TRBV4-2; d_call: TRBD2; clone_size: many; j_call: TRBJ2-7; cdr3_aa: CASSQEASSSGRAGEQYF; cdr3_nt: TGTGCCAGCAGCCAAGAGGCCAGTTCATCCGGGAGGGCAGGAGAGCAGTACTTC
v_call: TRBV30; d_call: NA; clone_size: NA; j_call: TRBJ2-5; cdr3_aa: CAWSVWGQETQYF; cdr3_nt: TGTGCCTGGAGTGTTTGGGGACAAGAGACCCAGTACTTC
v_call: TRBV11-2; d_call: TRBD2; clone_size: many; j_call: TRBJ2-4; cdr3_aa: CASSLVGRRRGSKNIQYF; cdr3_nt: TGTGCCAGCAGCTTAGTGGGCAGGAGGCGGGGGTCCAAAAACATTCAGTACTTC
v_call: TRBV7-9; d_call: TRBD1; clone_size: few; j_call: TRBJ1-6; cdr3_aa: CASASGTGNSPLHF; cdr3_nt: TGTGCCAGCGCCTCGGGGACAGGGAATTCACCCCTCCACTTT
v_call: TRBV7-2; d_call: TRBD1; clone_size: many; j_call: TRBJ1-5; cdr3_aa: CASSSQGDQPQHF; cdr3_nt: TGTGCCAGCAGCTCACAGGGGGACCAGCCCCAGCATTTT
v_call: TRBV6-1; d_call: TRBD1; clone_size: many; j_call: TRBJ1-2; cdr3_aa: CASSRDSHFYGYTF; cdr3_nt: TGTGCCAGCAGTCGGGACAGCCACTTCTATGGCTACACCTTC
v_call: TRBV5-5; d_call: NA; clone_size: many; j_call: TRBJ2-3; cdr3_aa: CASSLGPRHTDTQYF; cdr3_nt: TGTGCCAGCAGCTTGGGCCCGCGGCACACAGATACGCAGTATTTT
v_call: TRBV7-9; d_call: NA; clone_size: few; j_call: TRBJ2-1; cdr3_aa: CASSLAGELNEQFF; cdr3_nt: TGTGCCAGCAGCTTAGCGGGAGAGCTCAATGAGCAGTTCTTC
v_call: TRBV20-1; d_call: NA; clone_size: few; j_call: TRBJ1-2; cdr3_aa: CSARGGANYGYTF; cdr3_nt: TGCAGTGCTAGAGGGGGGGCTAACTATGGCTACACCTTC
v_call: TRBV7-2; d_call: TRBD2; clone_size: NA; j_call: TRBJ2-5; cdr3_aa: CASSLVAGFREETQYF; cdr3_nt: TGTGCCAGCAGCTTAGTAGCGGGGTTTAGGGAAGAGACCCAGTACTTC
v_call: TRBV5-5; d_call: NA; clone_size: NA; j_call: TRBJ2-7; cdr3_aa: CASSLVGTESSYEQYF; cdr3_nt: TGTGCCAGCAGCTTGGTGGGAACAGAGAGCTCCTACGAGCAGTACTTC
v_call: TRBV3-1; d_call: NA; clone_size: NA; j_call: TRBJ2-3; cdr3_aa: CASSYTGRSTDTQYF; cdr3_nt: TGTGCCAGCAGCTACACAGGCCGAAGCACAGATACGCAGTATTTT
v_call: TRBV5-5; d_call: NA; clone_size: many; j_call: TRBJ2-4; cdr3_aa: CASSFSGAKNIQYF; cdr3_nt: TGTGCCAGCAGCTTTTCAGGGGCCAAAAACATTCAGTACTTC
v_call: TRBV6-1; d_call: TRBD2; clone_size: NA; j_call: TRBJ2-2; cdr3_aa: CASSESAGGLYTGELFF; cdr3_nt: TGTGCCAGCAGTGAATCGGCGGGGGGGCTCTACACCGGGGAGCTGTTTTTT
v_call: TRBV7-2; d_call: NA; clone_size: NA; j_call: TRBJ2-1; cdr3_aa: CASRLDVSSYNEQFF; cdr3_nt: TGTGCCAGCAGATTGGACGTGAGCTCCTACAATGAGCAGTTCTTC
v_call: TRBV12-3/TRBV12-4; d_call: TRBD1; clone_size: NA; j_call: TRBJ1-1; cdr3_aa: CASSPTGTSEAFF; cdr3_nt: TGTGCCAGCAGCCCGACAGGGACCTCGGAGGCTTTCTTT